These 25 T cell receptor beta chains came from one sample sequenced in a study of T cell repertoires in cytomegalovirus infection. TCRdb reprocessed the reads with MiXCR, giving one entry per CDR3 protein. The sample includes about 100,000 distinct CDR3 sequences, more than 15% seen only once; the top ten take 8%. The sample comprised PBMCs. These receptors came from a human donor in good health (CMV status not recorded). Some clones in this sample may be carry-over from other donors' samples.

The chain's CDR3 is CASMKSENQPQHF. As DNA, the CDR3 is TGTGCCAGCATGAAGTCAGAAAATCAGCCCCAGCATTTT. The chain uses TRBV2 and TRBJ1-5; the D is unclear. The length of the CDR3 is 13 residues. Germline V lookup: CDR1 SNHLY, CDR2 FYNNEI. Trimming shortened V by 7 bases and J by 4 bases, and 11 bases separated the two germline ends.

A few counts support this clonotype. The V and J genes are TRBV12-3 or TRBV12-4 and TRBJ1-1, with 7 bases matching TRBD1. V lost 7 bases to trimming and J lost 7 bases; unmatched junction nucleotides: 3. The CDR3 is 11 residues long. The CDR3 sequence is CASINRGEAFF. The CDR3 coding sequence is TGTGCCAGCATTAACAGGGGTGAAGCTTTCTTT.

This clonotype was counted between two and nine times. The chain uses TRBV11-3 and TRBJ2-4, with D possibly being TRBD2 (7 bases). V lost 1 base and J 10 bases, leaving 23 bases between the germline ends. This CDR3 is 17 amino acids long. Germline V gene lookup returns CDR1 SGHNT and CDR2 YENEEA. CDR3 nucleotide sequence: TGTGCCAGCAGCTTAGGCGGGGGCGTGGTGCCTGCTCCGATTCAGTACTTC. The encoded protein is CASSLGGGVVPAPIQYF.

The chain uses TRBV20-1 and TRBJ1-1, with D tentatively TRBD1 (5 bases). This CDR3 has 14 residues. The ends were cut back, 6 bases at V and 2 bases at J, with 16 bases in the middle. Germline CDR1 and CDR2: DFQATT and SNEGSKA (reference sequence). The CDR3 sequence is CSARKGDFNTEAFF. CDR3 nucleotide sequence: TGCAGTGCGAGAAAAGGGGATTTCAACACTGAAGCTTTCTTT.

This clonotype was seen ten or more times. The rearrangement joins TRBV3-1 to TRBJ1-2; D remains ambiguous. Trimming left V 4 bases short and J 7 bases short, with 13 bases between. Per the germline V gene, CDR1 is LGHDT and CDR2 is YNNKEL (reference sequence). The CDR3 runs to 13 residues. The chain's CDR3 is CASSPERGSGYTF. The CDR3 DNA sequence: TGTGCCAGCAGCCCAGAGCGAGGGAGTGGCTACACCTTC.

Note on this clonotype: Possible read error: a much larger clone is one base away. This chain joins TRBV7-2 and TRBJ2-6; tentatively, D is TRBD1 (5 bases). CDR3 size: 13 residues. Germline values: CDR1 SGHTA, CDR2 FQGNSA. The CDR3 loop is CASSSAGANILTF. CDR3 nucleotides: TGTGCCAGCAGCTCAGCTGGGGCCAACATCCTGACTTTC.

The chain combines TRBV20-1 with TRBJ1-1, with D maybe TRBD1 (6 bases). Trimming removed 0 bases from V and 4 bases from J, with 15 bases in between. Germline-derived CDR1 and CDR2 are DFQATT and SNEGSKA (reference sequence). The CDR3 is made up of 15 amino acids. DNA for the CDR3: TGCAGTGCTAGAGATCTTTCAGGGGAAGGCACTGAAGCTTTCTTT. Encoded protein: CSARDLSGEGTEAFF.

This clonotype was seen only a few times. The gene calls are TRBV12-3 or TRBV12-4 and TRBJ1-2, with D unclear. The CDR3 runs to 13 residues. V shed 4 bases and J shed 5 bases, with 11 bases lying between them. The CDR3 DNA follows: TGTGCCAGCAGTTCAGTCCGAGGATATGGCTACACCTTC. Its protein product is CASSSVRGYGYTF.

This clonotype has at least ten counts. The chain is built from TRBV7-2 and TRBJ1-1; no definite D call. The germline gives CDR1 SGHTA, CDR2 FQGNSA. The CDR3 has 14 residues. The V end lost 1 base, the J end lost 1 base, and 7 bases lay between the germline ends. The CDR3 here is CASSLGGKNTEAFF. CDR3 DNA: TGTGCCAGCAGCTTAGGAGGGAAGAACACTGAAGCTTTCTTT.

In its sample, this clonotype was seen many times. The chain recombines TRBV7-9 with TRBJ2-1; TRBD2 matches at 7 bases. Germline trimming cut 5 bases from V and 0 bases from J; bases unmatched to any gene: 7. This CDR3 has 16 residues. Germline CDR1 SEHNR, CDR2 FQNEAQ (reference sequence). The CDR3 region has the DNA TGTGCCAGCAGCCCCCGGGACTACAGCTCCTACAATGAGCAGTTCTTC. It codes for CASSPRDYSSYNEQFF.

The chain combines TRBV9 with TRBJ2-1, with a possible D match to TRBD2 (6 bases). Germline V lookup: CDR1 SGDLS, CDR2 YYNGEE. Trimming shortened V by 3 bases and J by 6 bases, and 19 bases separated the two germline ends. The CDR3 runs to 16 residues. DNA for the CDR3: TGTGCCAGCAGCGCCTACGGGGGTAGGAAGTTCAATGAGCAGTTCTTC. This gives the protein CASSAYGGRKFNEQFF.

This clonotype was found many times. The V gene is TRBV7-2, the J gene TRBJ2-3; D is undetermined. This CDR3 is 14 amino acids long. V was shortened by 3 bases and J by 2 bases, with 9 bases between the two germline ends. In germline, CDR1 is SGHTA, CDR2 FQGNSA. CDR3 sequence reads: CASSFRNYTDTQYF. For the CDR3, the DNA is TGTGCCAGCAGCTTCCGCAACTACACAGATACGCAGTATTTT.

The chain uses TRBV7-2 and TRBJ1-2; D is ambiguous. CDR1 SGHTA and CDR2 FQGNSA come from the germline V gene. The CDR3 is 14 residues long. The ends were cut back, 5 bases at V and 8 bases at J, with 18 bases in the middle. The CDR3 DNA reads as TGTGCCAGCAGCCTGTTAGGGATTCCTGGGGGCTACACCTTC. This sequence encodes CASSLLGIPGGYTF.

This clonotype has ten or more counts. The chain employs TRBV19 and TRBJ2-3, with D unresolved. With 8 bases removed from V and 0 bases from J, the gap between germline ends came to 9 bases. The CDR3 has 13 amino acids. Germline CDR1 reads LNHDA; CDR2 reads SQIVND (reference sequence). The DNA of the CDR3 is TGTGCCAGTGGCCGGCAGAGCACAGATACGCAGTATTTT. Protein product: CASGRQSTDTQYF.

This clonotype appeared a few times. This chain links TRBV7-2 with TRBJ2-5, with 7 positions matching TRBD2. Trimming cost V 5 bases and J 0 bases; bases outside gene matches: 12. In germline, CDR1 is SGHTA, CDR2 FQGNSA. CDR3 length equals 17 residues. The CDR3, as DNA: TGTGCCAGCAGCACACAGACTAGCTGGGCGTACCAAGAGACCCAGTACTTC. The encoded protein is CASSTQTSWAYQETQYF.

The table lists this clonotype with a count of one. No conserved phenylalanine or tryptophan ends this CDR3, so it is likely a read error. The chain uses TRBV7-3 and TRBJ2-1, with D maybe TRBD1 (6 bases). CDR3 size: 13 residues. Deletions cut 5 bases from V and 9 bases from J, with 14 bases between. Germline V gives CDR1 SGHTA, CDR2 FQGTGA. The CDR3 nucleotides are TGTGCCAGCAGCCCTACAGGGTCCTTTGAGCAGTTCTCC. Translating gives CASSPTGSFEQFS.

This clonotype has more than one count but fewer than ten. The rearrangement links TRBV9 to TRBJ2-1, with unresolved D. V lost 2 bases and J 11 bases, leaving 14 bases between the germline ends. Germline V gene lookup returns CDR1 SGDLS and CDR2 YYNGEE. This CDR3 spans 13 amino acids. CDR3 sequence (DNA): TGTGCCAGCAGCGTTGGACCGGACCCTCAGCAGTTCTTC. The encoded protein is CASSVGPDPQQFF.

This clonotype was seen a few times. This sequence joins TRBV3-1 and TRBJ2-4, with no clear D. Germline CDR1 and CDR2: LGHDT and YNNKEL (reference sequence). There are 12 residues in the CDR3. V was cut by 6 bases and J by 9 bases, with 12 bases left in between. CDR3 loop: CASSGPASIQYF. The CDR3 bases are TGTGCCAGCAGTGGACCGGCGAGCATTCAGTACTTC.

Comment on this clonotype: At one end, the junction sequence differs from germline, possibly due to a read error. This sequence joins TRBV7-7 and TRBJ2-5; no clear D gene. CDR3 size: 13 residues. Germline V gene lookup returns CDR1 SSHAT and CDR2 FNYEAQ (reference sequence). CDR3 sequence reads: CASSFTQQETQYF. CDR3 sequence (DNA): TGTGCTAGCAGCTTTACGCAGCAAGAGACCCAGTACTTC.

There are many counts of this clonotype. J is TRBJ1-1 and V is TRBV7-2, with D unresolved. The V and J ends lost 4 bases and 1 base respectively, with 13 bases between them. From germline, CDR1 is SGHTA and CDR2 FQGNSA. This CDR3 is 15 amino acids long. The CDR3 DNA follows: TGTGCCAGCAGCTCCGTTGGGGTGGCGAACACTGAAGCTTTCTTT. Translated: CASSSVGVANTEAFF.

This clonotype was recorded a few times. The V and J genes are TRBV20-1 and TRBJ2-3, with D possibly TRBD2 on 6 matching bases. Trimming removed 4 bases from V and 0 bases from J, with 17 bases in between. Germline CDR1 is DFQATT and CDR2 is SNEGSKA (reference sequence). CDR3 size: 16 residues. The CDR3 DNA reads TGCAGTGCTAATCCGGGGGACCTCTCCAGCACAGATACGCAGTATTTT. It encodes CSANPGDLSSTDTQYF.

V usage is TRBV2 and J usage is TRBJ2-3, with 9 bases aligning to TRBD2. Germline assignment: CDR1 SNHLY and CDR2 FYNNEI. The CDR3 is 14 residues long. V lost 8 bases, J lost 2 bases, and 5 bases stayed unmatched. In DNA, the CDR3 is TGTGCCAGCGCACTAGCGGGTATCACAGATACGCAGTATTTT. This gives the protein CASALAGITDTQYF. Full variable domain (remainder filled in from reference TRBV2 and TRBJ2-3): EPEVTQTPSHQVTQMGQEVILRCVPISNHLYFYWYRQILGQKVEFLVSFYNNEISEKSEIFDDQFSVERPDGSNFTLKIRSTKLEDSAMYFCASALAGITDTQYFGPGTRLTVL.

The chain links TRBV2 to TRBJ2-1; 11 bases are a match to TRBD2. From germline, CDR1 is SNHLY and CDR2 FYNNEI. V gave up 7 bases and J gave up 8 bases; unmatched junction bases: 7. The CDR3 spans 14 residues. The CDR3, as DNA: TGTGCCAGCATTTTGACTAGCGGGGCTTATGAGCAGTTCTTC. Its protein product is CASILTSGAYEQFF.

The chain is built from TRBV20-1 and TRBJ2-1; D call uncertain. V was pared by 3 bases and J by 0 bases, with 15 bases between. CDR1 and CDR2 from the germline V gene are DFQATT and SNEGSKA (reference sequence). The CDR3 is 16 amino acids. The CDR3 loop is CSARRFGLSSYNEQFF. CDR3 coding DNA: TGCAGTGCTAGGAGGTTCGGCCTCAGCTCCTACAATGAGCAGTTCTTC.

In this sample, this clonotype turned up a few times. The rearrangement joins TRBV6-2 or TRBV6-3 to TRBJ2-7; D may match TRBD1 or TRBD2 (6 bases each). CDR1 is MNHEY and CDR2 is SVGEGT in the germline V gene. CDR3 length: 15 residues. The ends were cut back, 5 bases at V and 2 bases at J, with 16 bases in the middle. The DNA of the CDR3 is TGTGCCAGCAGTGAGCATGAGGGGGGAACCTACGAGCAGTACTTC. Its translation is CASSEHEGGTYEQYF.